Below are 28 T cell receptor beta chains sequenced from a single sample in a study of resident and recirculating memory T cells in vitiligo. TCRdb's copy holds only in-frame clones and misses some; the assay was immunoSEQ multiplex PCR. The table records 40,000 to 50,000 clones, around 90% of them present only once. The sample was blood. The origin of the receptors is a male donor with vitiligo.

The chain recombines TRBV12-5 with TRBJ1-1; TRBD1 agrees at 9 bases. Germline V gene sequence: CDR1 LGHNT, CDR2 FRNRAP. This CDR3 region has 14 residues. The V gene end was trimmed by 6 bases and the J gene end by 0 bases; junction bases not matched to a gene: 2. The CDR3: CASGTGGLNTEAFF. As DNA, the CDR3 is TGTGCTAGTGGGACAGGGGGACTGAACACTGAAGCTTTCTTT.

The rearrangement joins TRBV14 to TRBJ1-1; D call uncertain. Trimming left V 2 bases short and J 0 bases short, with 7 bases between. The CDR3 contains 14 residues. Germline lookup yields CDR1 SGHDN and CDR2 FVKESK. The CDR3 DNA reads as TGTGCCAGCAGCCAAAGGACTATGAACACTGAAGCTTTCTTT. It encodes CASSQRTMNTEAFF.

The rearrangement links TRBV5-1 to TRBJ2-7, with D tentatively TRBD1 (6 bases). Germline V gene lookup returns CDR1 SGHRS and CDR2 YFSETQ. The V and J ends lost 4 bases and 2 bases respectively, with 16 bases between them. This CDR3 comprises 15 residues. The chain's CDR3 is CASSTGSVVPYEQYF. Written as DNA, the CDR3 is TGCGCCAGCAGCACAGGGTCTGTGGTGCCCTACGAGCAGTACTTC.

This rearrangement joins TRBV9 to TRBJ2-2, with a weak D call TRBD2 (5 bases). The germline gives CDR1 SGDLS, CDR2 YYNGEE. The CDR3 is made up of 16 amino acids. The V gene lost 0 bases and the J gene lost 4 bases, with 13 bases spanning the gap. The CDR3 region is CASSVVSGMGTGELFF. CDR3 DNA sequence: TGTGCCAGCAGCGTAGTTTCGGGGATGGGCACCGGGGAGCTGTTTTTT.

The chain has TRBV7-2 and TRBJ1-1, with D hard to call. Trimming took 3 bases from V and 4 from J, leaving 15 bases between them. The CDR3 has 15 amino acids. CDR1 is SGHTA and CDR2 is FQGNSA in the germline V gene. The CDR3 protein is CASSFYPAGSTEAFF. CDR3 coding DNA: TGTGCCAGCAGCTTCTATCCGGCCGGGAGCACTGAAGCTTTCTTT.

The chain is built from TRBV5-6 and TRBJ2-2; 7 bases agree with TRBD1. Germline V lookup: CDR1 SGHDT, CDR2 YYEEEE. The CDR3 is 15 amino acids. V shed 5 bases and J 0 bases; nucleotides not matched to a gene: 4. The DNA for the CDR3 is TGTGCCAGCAGGGTGGGACAGACGAACACCGGGGAGCTGTTTTTT. It translates to CASRVGQTNTGELFF.

The sample holds one count of this clone. This chain links TRBV30 with TRBJ2-7, with D tentatively TRBD2 (5 bases). The V and J ends lost 0 bases and 1 base respectively, with 19 bases between them. Germline assignment: CDR1 GTSNPN and CDR2 SVGIG (reference sequence). This CDR3 has 17 amino acids. The CDR3 region is CAWSVWGDLSRSYEQYF. The CDR3 DNA sequence: TGTGCCTGGAGTGTATGGGGAGACCTCTCCCGATCCTACGAGCAGTACTTC.

By sample fraction, this clone is medium-sized. CDR3: CASSVGSGGTYEQYF. In DNA, the CDR3 is TGTGCCAGCAGCGTAGGTAGCGGGGGAACCTACGAGCAGTACTTC. V gene TRBV9 combines with J gene TRBJ2-7, with TRBD2 identical over 9 bases. This CDR3 has 15 amino acids. V lost 0 bases and J lost 2; bases outside the gene matches: 3. Germline values: CDR1 SGDLS, CDR2 YYNGEE.

This clone was counted once. The DNA of the CDR3 is TGTGCCAGCACCAAAAAAACAGGGATGTGGGAGACCCAGTACTTC. Protein product: CASTKKTGMWETQYF. V usage is TRBV11-1 and J usage is TRBJ2-5, with D perhaps matching TRBD1 (6 bases). V lost 7 bases, J lost 5 bases, and 20 bases lay in between. The CDR3 extends over 15 amino acids. Looked up from germline, CDR1 is SGHAT and CDR2 is FQDESV (reference sequence).

The chain combines TRBV7-8 with TRBJ2-7; 10 nucleotides match TRBD1. The CDR3 loop spans 15 amino acids. CDR1 is SGHVS, CDR2 FQNEAQ, per germline. J gave up 6 bases and V 4 bases, and 9 bases lay outside the gene matches. The CDR3 coding sequence is TGTGCCAGCAGCTATCGACAGGGGGCTCCTCCCGAGCAGTACTTC. It yields the protein CASSYRQGAPPEQYF.

The chain has TRBV10-3 and TRBJ2-7, with D perhaps matching TRBD2 (5 bases). Germline V gene lookup returns CDR1 ENHRY and CDR2 SYGVKD. The CDR3 is 15 amino acids. V lost 8 bases and J 1 base, leaving 18 bases between the germline ends. This CDR3 reads CAISPTPRGSYEQYF. CDR3 DNA sequence: TGTGCCATCTCCCCCACCCCAAGAGGGTCCTACGAGCAGTACTTC.

The rearrangement joins TRBV19 to TRBJ1-1; the match to TRBD1 covers 10 bases. The CDR3 loop spans 16 amino acids. The germline V gene has CDR1 LNHDA and CDR2 SQIVND (reference sequence). J lost 2 bases, V lost 3 bases, and 6 bases had no gene match. The CDR3 sequence: CASSIRDRGLNTEAFF. CDR3 DNA sequence: TGTGCCAGTAGTATCCGGGACAGGGGTCTTAACACTGAAGCTTTCTTT.

Remarks on this clone: Its ends do not fully match the called genes, so a read error is possible. The chain uses TRBV5-1 and TRBJ2-1; 8 bases agree with TRBD1. CDR3 length: 13 residues. The germline CDR1 and CDR2 sequences are SGHRS and YFSETQ. In DNA form, the CDR3 reads TGCGCCAGCAGCTTGGAGGATACCGAGACAGGGGTCTTC. Its translation: CASSLEDTETGVF.

V gene TRBV9 combines with J gene TRBJ1-1; no clear D. This CDR3 region has 13 residues. V lost 1 base and J 1 base, leaving 5 bases between the germline ends. CDR1 is SGDLS, CDR2 YYNGEE, per germline. This CDR3 is CASSVTRNTEAFF. CDR3 nucleotides: TGTGCCAGCAGCGTAACTAGGAACACTGAAGCTTTCTTT. The full variable domain, completed using reference TRBV9 and TRBJ1-1, is DSGVTQTPKHLITATGQRVTLRCSPRSGDLSVYWYQQSLDQGLQFLIQYYNGEERAKGNILERFSAQQFPDLHSELNLSSLELGDSALYFCASSVTRNTEAFFGQGTRLTVV.

The chain is built from TRBV6-1 and TRBJ1-1; D unresolved. The germline CDR1 and CDR2 sequences are MNHNS and SASEGT. V was cut by 0 bases and J by 7 bases, with 6 bases left in between. This CDR3 is 12 amino acids long. As DNA, the CDR3 is TGTGCCAGCAGTGAAGCGTACGGTGAAGCTTTCTTT. Its protein product is CASSEAYGEAFF.

This chain joins TRBV7-9 and TRBJ2-5; possibly TRBD2 for D (5 bases). Trimming stripped 2 bases from V and 5 bases from J, with 9 bases between. The CDR3 is 13 amino acids. Germline V gene lookup returns CDR1 SEHNR and CDR2 FQNEAQ (reference sequence). CDR3 region: CASSLNPGETQYF. In nucleotides, the CDR3 is TGTGCCAGCAGCTTAAATCCGGGGGAGACCCAGTACTTC.

With regard to this clone: The sample holds other DNA sequences that translate to the same CDR3. This chain uses TRBV5-4 with TRBJ1-1; D ambiguous. The CDR3 runs 14 residues. Germline CDR1 reads SGHNT; CDR2 reads YYREEE (reference sequence). Trimming left V 3 bases short and J 11 bases short, with 20 bases between. The chain's CDR3 is CASSYVPLAQNAFF. The CDR3 DNA follows: TGTGCCAGCAGCTACGTGCCCTTGGCCCAAAATGCTTTCTTT.

This rearrangement joins TRBV7-3 to TRBJ2-1; the D gene is possibly TRBD1 (5 bases). This CDR3 has 13 amino acids. Germline assignment: CDR1 SGHTA and CDR2 FQGTGA. The V end was cut by 5 bases, the J end by 6 bases, with 11 bases between. In DNA form, the CDR3 reads TGTGCCAGCAGCGGGGCATTTTCCAATGAGCAGTTCTTC. Amino acids: CASSGAFSNEQFF.

The chain joins TRBV14 to TRBJ1-1, with D uncertain. The CDR3 sequence is 14 residues long. The germline V gene encodes CDR1 SGHDN and CDR2 FVKESK. V dropped 5 bases and J dropped 5 bases, with 15 bases sitting between them. The CDR3: CASSGGSWGTEAFF. For the CDR3, the DNA is TGTGCCAGCAGCGGCGGGTCTTGGGGAACTGAAGCTTTCTTT.

The rearrangement links TRBV4-2 to TRBJ2-2, with 9 nucleotides matching TRBD2. Germline V gives CDR1 LGHNA, CDR2 YNFKEQ. V was pared by 1 base and J by 0 bases, with 6 bases of the junction left unmatched. The CDR3 contains 18 residues. The CDR3 DNA follows: TGTGCCAGCAGCCAAGGAACGCCTAGCGGGGCGAACACCGGGGAGCTGTTTTTT. It yields the protein CASSQGTPSGANTGELFF.

J is TRBJ2-1 and V is TRBV30, with D perhaps matching TRBD1 (5 bases). V was pared by 5 bases and J by 4 bases, with 15 bases between. CDR1 GTSNPN and CDR2 SVGIG come from the germline V gene (reference sequence). The CDR3 loop spans 14 amino acids. DNA of the CDR3: TGTGCCTGGGGTTTTGAAGACAGTTACAATGAGCAGTTCTTC. Its protein is CAWGFEDSYNEQFF.

The count of this clone is one. The chain links TRBV27 to TRBJ2-1, with a possible D match to TRBD2 (5 bases). V was shortened by 8 bases and J by 4 bases, with 12 bases between the two germline ends. The CDR3 covers 13 residues. The germline V gene has CDR1 MNHEY and CDR2 SMNVEV (reference sequence). The CDR3 DNA sequence: TGTGCCAGCTTTGGAGGCAGATACAATGAGCAGTTCTTC. It translates to CASFGGRYNEQFF.

The V gene is TRBV6-6, the J gene TRBJ1-2, with TRBD1 matching over 8 bases. The V gene end was trimmed by 6 bases and the J gene end by 7 bases; junction bases not matched to a gene: 10. CDR3 length: 14 residues. CDR1 is MNHNY, CDR2 SVGAGI, per germline (reference sequence). Here the CDR3 DNA reads TGTGCCAGCAGCCCGGGACAGGTCGCATCTGGCTACACCTTC. This encodes CASSPGQVASGYTF.

The gene calls are TRBV9 and TRBJ2-5; 12 nucleotides align to TRBD1. The CDR3 consists of 15 residues. The V gene's germline CDR1 is SGDLS and CDR2 YYNGEE. Losses at the gene ends were 5 bases for V and 5 bases for J; bases not matched to a gene: 7. The CDR3 nucleotides read TGTGCCAGCAGTCCGGGACAGGGGGCTCTGGAGACCCAGTACTTC. This sequence encodes CASSPGQGALETQYF.

V usage is TRBV15 and J usage is TRBJ2-7; 7 bases match TRBD1. The V segment lost 5 bases and the J segment 2 bases; nucleotides outside the gene matches: 9. The CDR3 is 15 residues long. Germline V gene data show CDR1 as LNHNV and CDR2 as YYDKDF (reference sequence). This CDR3 reads CATSWLPGQAYEQYF. As DNA, the CDR3 is TGTGCCACCAGCTGGTTGCCCGGACAGGCCTACGAGCAGTACTTC. The variable domain in full, completed from reference TRBV15 and TRBJ2-7, reads DAMVIQNPRYQVTQFGKPVTLSCSQTLNHNVMYWYQQKSSQAPKLLFHYYDKDFNNEADTPDNFQSRRPNTSFCFLDIRSPGLGDTAMYLCATSWLPGQAYEQYFGPGTRLTVT.

CDR3 nucleotide sequence: TGCAGCGCTGAGAGGACAGATACGCAGTATTTT. Amino acids: CSAERTDTQYF. J is TRBJ2-3 and V is TRBV29-1, with D hard to call. V gave up 7 bases and J gave up 3 bases, with 8 bases separating them. Looked up from germline, CDR1 is SQVTM and CDR2 is ANQGSEA. The CDR3 length is 11 residues.

This rearrangement joins TRBV18 to TRBJ2-2, with 10 bases identical to TRBD2. Germline V lookup: CDR1 KGHSH, CDR2 LQKENI. V dropped 4 bases and J dropped 6; count of bases not matched to a gene: 14. The CDR3 loop spans 18 amino acids. The CDR3 coding sequence is TGTGCCAGCTCACTGCTCGGGACTAGCGACTTCTCACCCGGGGAGCTGTTTTTT. This sequence encodes CASSLLGTSDFSPGELFF.

The chain joins TRBV21-1 to TRBJ2-5; the tabulated D call, TRBD1, remains unverified against the DNA. TRBV21-1 is given as a pseudogene. This CDR3 spans 16 amino acids. In DNA form, the CDR3 reads TGTGCCAGCAGCGCCCGCGGGGACAGGGAACAAGAGACCCAGTACTTC. Residues: CASSARGDREQETQYF.